This T cell receptor (beta chain) was profiled in a study of blood T cell repertoires in COVID-19 (TCRdb year 2020). Some background on the complete study: The collaborator samples originated in the United States, Italy and Spain and spanned the acute and convalescent phases of COVID-19. The material from the prospective study consisted of cDNA or gDNA derived from T cells, B-cell-depleted T cells, or PBMCs. Deeply sampled blood TCRbeta repertoires from subjects exposed to, actively infected with, or recovered from COVID-19 were included in the dataset. The repertoires were made available in a free public database intended to serve as a resource for research on the immune response to SARS-CoV-2. The samples were drawn from two sources: the first 160 participants of the ongoing ImmuneRACE study, and 950 to 1,500 subjects contributed by 6 global collaborators. The sample metadata nearly always contained a de-identified subject ID, COVID-19 status, age in years and sex. HLA class I and class II types, where available, came from metadata supplied by the sample provider rather than from assay-based typing.

The germline V gene encodes CDR1 SGHRS and CDR2 YFSETQ. From the cysteine up to the phenylalanine, the CDR3 has a length of 15 residues. The sequence is cut down to CDR3 DNA, 45 bases in frame from base 1. The trim is 0 bases for V and 7 bases for J, with a gap of 11 bases between the germline ends. The study at large found these results: How much clinical and demographic metadata was included differed by source and by participant, and the metadata was provided uncurated.

TCRbeta CDR3 regions were amplified from genomic DNA by means of the immunoSEQ Assay, a bias-controlled multiplex PCR. Per the authors' processing: Nucleated cell counts per sample were estimated from amplification of reference gene primers within the assay. Sequence reads were collapsed and filtered to measure the absolute abundance of every unique TCRbeta CDR3 rearrangement. Productive Simpson clonality was computed per sample as the square root of Simpson's diversity index over productive rearrangements. As stored in TCRdb, this immuneACCESS dataset retains in-frame rearrangements with V and J assigned. A fraction of the clones does not appear; measured against another copy, unresolved V genes explain less than half of the discrepancy, and the remainder lacks a known reason. D and trimming were read from the DNA, whereas the V and J calls and clone size are those reported in that table. For this sample the table gives approximately 140,000 clones, of which 86% were detected only once. About 8% of the sample lies in the top ten.

As for this clone: The antigen it binds to is not known. The sample holds no much larger clone one base away, and base qualities are not on file.

Whole blood was collected in K2EDTA tubes by collaborating institutions according to the institutions' own protocols. For TCRbeta analysis, collaborators shipped samples in one of three forms: frozen whole blood, isolated PBMCs, or DNA extracted from either of those sample types. Source material: peripheral blood. The TCR sequence derives from a woman in her fifties or sixties with acute or convalescent COVID-19. The sequence joins TRBV5-1 to TRBJ1-6, with TRBD1 perhaps the D gene, on 5 matching bases. This receptor has the CDR3 CASSLARQTNSPLHF. The DNA reads as follows: TGCGCCAGCAGCTTGGCCCGACAGACAAATTCACCCCTCCACTTT.